Below are 27 T cell receptor beta chains sequenced from a single sample in a study of identical twins. MiXCR, run by TCRdb on the 5' RACE reads, gives a single entry per CDR3 protein. The table shows 1.5 million or so distinct CDR3 sequences, with less than 40% occurring only once. Sequencing was performed on cord blood. The origin of the receptors is a newborn girl in good health.

The J gene is TRBJ2-5, the V gene TRBV6-6, with 10 nucleotides matching TRBD2. The end of the DNA is better explained by TRBJ2-7, so the J call may be wrong. The CDR3 totals 15 residues. Germline CDR1 is MNHNY and CDR2 is SVGAGI (reference sequence). CDR3 sequence reads: CASSYTAGGPYEQYF. CDR3 nucleotides: TGTGCCAGCAGTTACACAGCGGGAGGGCCCTACGAGCAGTACTTC.

This chain joins TRBV19 and TRBJ2-5; D possibly corresponds to TRBD1 (5 bases). Germline CDR1 is LNHDA and CDR2 is SQIVND (reference sequence). The CDR3 runs 15 residues. CDR3 region: CARRGWVSSRETQYF. In nucleotides, the CDR3 is TGTGCTCGTAGGGGATGGGTGTCTTCTAGGGAGACCCAGTACTTC. Combining the CDR3 with reference TRBV19 and TRBJ2-5 gives the whole variable domain DGGITQSPKYLFRKEGQNVTLSCEQNLNHDAMYWYRQDPGQGLRLIYYSQIVNDFQKGDIAEGYSVSREKKESFPLTVTSAQKNPTAFYLCARRGWVSSRETQYFGPGTRLLVL.

The rearrangement uses TRBV7-9 and TRBJ2-1, with TRBD2 as a possible D gene (5 bases). This CDR3 spans 16 amino acids. The germline V and J ends were trimmed by 2 bases and 2 bases, with 13 bases remaining between them. In germline, CDR1 is SEHNR, CDR2 FQNEAQ (reference sequence). CDR3 region: CASSLYERAPYNEQFF. In DNA form, the CDR3 reads TGTGCCAGCAGCTTATACGAGAGGGCCCCCTACAATGAGCAGTTCTTC.

This clonotype was recorded a few times. The chain couples TRBV20-1 to TRBJ1-1; TRBD1 aligns across 9 bases. The CDR3 runs to 14 residues. Trimming cost V 5 bases and J 10 bases; bases outside gene matches: 14. Germline lookup yields CDR1 DFQATT and CDR2 SNEGSKA (reference sequence). The CDR3: CSAGTGGTGSRAFF. The CDR3 nucleotides read TGCAGTGCTGGTACCGGCGGGACAGGGAGTAGAGCTTTCTTT.

This clonotype was detected once. J is TRBJ1-1 and V is TRBV20-1; tentative D call: TRBD1 (6 bases). CDR1 is DFQATT and CDR2 is SNEGSKA in the germline V gene (reference sequence). V lost 1 base and J lost 1, with 13 bases in between. This CDR3 has 15 residues. The CDR3 spells CSARGLGGPNTEAFF. CDR3 coding DNA: TGCAGTGCTAGAGGATTGGGGGGCCCGAACACTGAAGCTTTCTTT.

This chain uses TRBV7-6 with TRBJ2-5, with D unresolved. V lost 5 bases and J 1 base, leaving 11 bases between the germline ends. The CDR3 extends over 14 amino acids. Germline V CDR1 and CDR2: SGHVS, FNYEAQ. The CDR3 DNA reads TGTGCCAGCAGCCCACTGGACGTCCAAGAGACCCAGTACTTC. Translating gives CASSPLDVQETQYF.

Worth noting for this clonotype: One end of the junction is discordant with germline, which a read error may explain. This chain uses TRBV4-1 with TRBJ1-4; 9 bases map to TRBD1. CDR1 is MGHRA, CDR2 YSYEKL, per germline. CDR3 length: 17 amino acids. As DNA, the CDR3 is TGCGCCAGCAGCCAGGGGGACAGGGCCCCAAGTAATGAAAAACTGTCTTTT. It specifies CASSQGDRAPSNEKLSF.

The chain joins TRBV4-2 to TRBJ2-7, with TRBD2 matching 7 bases. CDR1 and CDR2 from the germline V gene are LGHNA and YNFKEQ. V was pared by 2 bases and J by 4 bases, with 5 bases of the junction left unmatched. The CDR3 totals 14 residues. CDR3: CASSQPGGGYEQYF. DNA of the CDR3: TGTGCCAGCAGCCAACCGGGAGGCGGATACGAGCAGTACTTC.

This clonotype was seen a few times. J is TRBJ2-4 and V is TRBV10-3; 10 bases are a match to TRBD2. Per germline, CDR1 ENHRY and CDR2 SYGVKD. The CDR3 is 17 amino acids. With 4 bases clipped from V and 0 bases from J, the junction kept 6 bases outside the gene matches. CDR3 sequence: CAISAGLATLAKNIQYF. CDR3 coding DNA: TGTGCCATCAGTGCGGGACTAGCGACCCTAGCCAAAAACATTCAGTACTTC.

The chain couples TRBV12-3 or TRBV12-4 to TRBJ2-5, with a possible D match to TRBD1 (5 bases). The CDR3 is 11 amino acids. The ends were cut back, 6 bases at V and 11 bases at J, with 13 bases in the middle. This CDR3 reads CASSLQVEQYF. The CDR3 DNA sequence: TGTGCCAGCAGCTTACAGGTTGAGCAGTACTTC.

The chain carries TRBV12-3 or TRBV12-4 and TRBJ2-3; 9 nucleotides align to TRBD1. CDR3 length: 14 residues. Unmatched junction bases numbered 4, after V lost 4 bases and J lost 5 bases. The CDR3 here is CASSSRDREDTQYF. In DNA, the CDR3 is TGTGCCAGCAGTTCCCGGGACAGGGAAGATACGCAGTATTTT.

This clonotype was seen a few times. The genes are TRBV3-1 and TRBJ2-4; unclear D gene. The V gene lost 3 bases and the J gene lost 7 bases, with 13 bases spanning the gap. Germline CDR1 and CDR2: LGHDT and YNNKEL (reference sequence). The CDR3 has 14 residues. CDR3 residues: CASSQVGSSNIQYF. The CDR3 DNA reads as TGTGCCAGCAGCCAGGTGGGATCGAGCAACATTCAGTACTTC.

This clonotype has just a few counts. The V gene is TRBV10-3, the J gene TRBJ2-7, with a possible D match to TRBD1 (6 bases). Germline V gene data show CDR1 as ENHRY and CDR2 as SYGVKD. The V end was cut by 0 bases, the J end by 3 bases, with 9 bases between. The CDR3 is 14 residues long. In nucleotides, the CDR3 is TGTGCCATCAGTGAGTCCAGGGGACACTACGAGCAGTACTTC. Amino acid sequence: CAISESRGHYEQYF.

The CDR3 DNA follows: TGCAGTGCTTGTCACGGGACTCTTAATGAAAAACTGTTTTTT. Its translation: CSACHGTLNEKLFF. V gene TRBV20-1 combines with J gene TRBJ1-4; D perhaps matches TRBD1 (5 bases). From germline, CDR1 is DFQATT and CDR2 SNEGSKA (reference sequence). This CDR3 contains 14 residues. V was shortened by 5 bases and J by 4 bases, with 14 bases between the two germline ends.

This clonotype was seen a few times. This chain connects TRBV20-1 to TRBJ2-7, with D tentatively TRBD2 (5 bases). CDR1 and CDR2 (germline): DFQATT, SNEGSKA (reference sequence). CDR3 length equals 14 residues. The V and J ends lost 1 base and 3 bases respectively, with 13 bases between them. In DNA form, the CDR3 reads TGCAGTGCTAGAGTAGGGAGATCGATCTACGAGCAGTACTTC. This codes for CSARVGRSIYEQYF.

The CDR3 here is CASSVEGEGNEKLFF. The CDR3 coding sequence is TGTGCCAGCAGCGTAGAAGGGGAAGGGAATGAAAAACTGTTTTTT. The genes are TRBV9 and TRBJ1-4, with D possibly matching TRBD1 (5 bases). In germline, CDR1 is SGDLS, CDR2 YYNGEE. The V end lost 0 bases, the J end lost 5 bases, and 11 bases lay between the germline ends. The CDR3 sequence is 15 residues long.

This clonotype appeared many times. The genes are TRBV28 and TRBJ2-5; possibly TRBD1 for D (5 bases). The J call could be wrong; TRBJ2-7 is a better fit for the DNA end. The CDR3 covers 14 residues. The germline V gene has CDR1 MDHEN and CDR2 SYDVKM. The CDR3 sequence is CASSYRTWVYEQYF. The CDR3 DNA reads TGTGCCAGCAGTTACCGGACATGGGTCTACGAGCAGTACTTC.

The rearrangement uses TRBV20-1 and TRBJ2-3, with 7 bases fitting TRBD1. The CDR3 runs 13 residues. Germline V gene sequence: CDR1 DFQATT, CDR2 SNEGSKA (reference sequence). J lost 1 base, V lost 5 bases, and 3 bases had no gene match. The CDR3 is CSAQGQRTDTQYF. The CDR3 nucleotides read TGCAGTGCTCAGGGACAGCGCACAGATACGCAGTATTTT.

This clonotype was recorded a few times. The chain couples TRBV10-3 to TRBJ1-1; 7 bases are a match to TRBD1. The V gene's germline CDR1 is ENHRY and CDR2 SYGVKD. CDR3 length: 15 residues. Trimming cost V 5 bases and J 4 bases; bases outside gene matches: 10. The CDR3 loop is CAISPLTGSSTEAFF. The CDR3, as DNA: TGTGCCATCAGTCCTCTGACAGGGTCTAGCACTGAAGCTTTCTTT.

The chain has TRBV2 and TRBJ2-7; 7 bases agree with TRBD2. Trimming took 7 bases from V and 7 from J; bases not matched to a gene: 7. Germline assignment: CDR1 SNHLY and CDR2 FYNNEI. This CDR3 comprises 12 residues. This chain's CDR3 is CASMTSPNEQYF. As DNA, the CDR3 is TGTGCCAGCATGACTAGCCCCAATGAGCAGTACTTC.

This clonotype has more than one count but fewer than ten. V is TRBV10-2 and J is TRBJ1-1; the D is unclear. Looked up from germline, CDR1 is WSHSY and CDR2 is SAAADI. V dropped 7 bases and J dropped 8 bases, with 14 bases sitting between them. The CDR3 consists of 12 residues. In DNA, the CDR3 is TGCGCCAGCAAACATCGCCCGGGGGAAGCTTTCTTT. Protein product: CASKHRPGEAFF.

This clonotype was recorded at least ten times. This chain joins TRBV20-1 and TRBJ2-5; D possibly corresponds to TRBD1 (5 bases). The germline V gene has CDR1 DFQATT and CDR2 SNEGSKA (reference sequence). Trimming removed 4 bases from V and 1 base from J, with 16 bases in between. The CDR3 loop spans 15 amino acids. The DNA for the CDR3 is TGCAGTGCTAATCCCCTCACAGGCATCCAAGAGACCCAGTACTTC. Its protein product is CSANPLTGIQETQYF.

V gene TRBV12-5 combines with J gene TRBJ2-7; D is uncertain. The V gene lost 3 bases and the J gene lost 5 bases, with 5 bases spanning the gap. The CDR3 totals 11 residues. Germline V gene lookup returns CDR1 LGHNT and CDR2 FRNRAP. The CDR3: CASGLLNEQYF. CDR3 coding DNA: TGTGCTAGTGGTTTATTGAACGAGCAGTACTTC.

This clonotype was seen more than once but under ten times. The rearrangement uses TRBV20-1 and TRBJ2-1; D is tentatively TRBD1 or TRBD2 (5 bases each). CDR1 and CDR2 (germline): DFQATT, SNEGSKA (reference sequence). The CDR3 has 13 amino acids. With 6 bases removed from V and 0 bases from J, the gap between germline ends came to 9 bases. In nucleotides, the CDR3 is TGCAGTGCACCGGGACGCTCCTACAATGAGCAGTTCTTC. Translation: CSAPGRSYNEQFF.

This clonotype was recorded only once. This rearrangement joins TRBV28 to TRBJ2-1; 13 bases map to TRBD2. CDR3 length equals 16 residues. Germline V CDR1 and CDR2: MDHEN, SYDVKM. V trimming: 5 bases; J trimming: 7 bases; junction bases outside the gene matches: 8. The CDR3 is CASSQRGLAGLNEQFF. CDR3 sequence (DNA): TGTGCCAGCAGTCAAAGGGGACTAGCGGGATTGAATGAGCAGTTCTTC.

The genes are TRBV5-1 and TRBJ2-1, with no clear D. The CDR3 runs 16 residues. CDR1 and CDR2 (germline): SGHRS, YFSETQ. V dropped 4 bases and J dropped 3 bases, with 17 bases sitting between them. The CDR3 coding sequence is TGCGCCAGCAGCCCGGAACCCTACCTCCTCTACAATGAGCAGTTCTTC. Its translation: CASSPEPYLLYNEQFF. Based on the CDR3 plus reference TRBV5-1 and TRBJ2-1, the full variable domain is KAGVTQTPRYLIKTRGQQVTLSCSPISGHRSVSWYQQTPGQGLQFLFEYFSETQRNKGNFPGRFSGRQFSNSRSEMNVSTLELGDSALYLCASSPEPYLLYNEQFFGPGTRLTVL.

This rearrangement joins TRBV6-1 to TRBJ1-5; D is undetermined. Germline CDR1 MNHNS, CDR2 SASEGT. V lost 5 bases to trimming and J lost 10 bases, with 21 bases between them. This CDR3 contains 15 residues. The CDR3 here is CASSPRGQSLYPQHF. DNA for the CDR3: TGTGCCAGCAGTCCGCGAGGGCAGAGCCTGTATCCCCAGCATTTT.